The 27 T cell receptor beta chains given below trace back to one sample, sequenced in a study of blood T cells in healthy people across ages. It was with a sample-barcoded 5' primer and a J-beta primer mix that a second PCR of roughly 7 to 11 cycles was run. TCRdb ran MiXCR on the 5' RACE reads and lists one entry per CDR3 protein. The table lists almost 800,000 distinct CDR3 sequences, roughly 60% of them singletons. Sequencing was carried out using blood. The receptor source for this set is a man aged 30 to 39 in good health.

The CDR3 sequence is CASSGSGGGAIYEQYF. CDR3 in DNA: TGTGCCAGCAGTGGGTCCGGCGGGGGGGCAATTTATGAGCAGTACTTC. This sequence joins TRBV7-2 and TRBJ2-5; TRBD2 matches 9 bases. After removal of 6 bases from V and 11 bases from J, the junction contained 19 bases not matched to a gene. The CDR3 totals 16 residues. Germline assignment: CDR1 SGHTA and CDR2 FQGNSA.

V and J are TRBV3-1 and TRBJ2-4, with 10 positions matching TRBD2. Gene TRBJ2-7 matches the end of the DNA better, so the J call may be wrong. Looked up from germline, CDR1 is LGHDT and CDR2 is YNNKEL (reference sequence). This CDR3 comprises 15 residues. In DNA form, the CDR3 reads TGTGCCAGCAGCCAAGCTCTAGCGGGAGCCTACGAGCAGTACTTC. Translating gives CASSQALAGAYEQYF.

The chain uses TRBV4-2 and TRBJ1-2, with 7 nucleotides matching TRBD1. Trimming cost V 4 bases and J 9 bases; bases outside gene matches: 11. The CDR3 runs 14 residues. Germline CDR1 reads LGHNA; CDR2 reads YNFKEQ. This chain's CDR3 is CASSPWVTGMSYTF. The CDR3 DNA follows: TGTGCCAGCAGCCCCTGGGTGACAGGGATGAGCTACACCTTC.

The chain is built from TRBV18 and TRBJ1-2, with unresolved D. This CDR3 contains 14 residues. Germline V CDR1 and CDR2: KGHSH, LQKENI. Trimming took off 3 bases at V and 5 bases at J, with 13 bases between the two ends. CDR3: CASSPAVIIYGYTF. Written as DNA, the CDR3 is TGTGCCAGCTCACCCGCAGTAATAATTTATGGCTACACCTTC.

V is TRBV10-3 and J is TRBJ2-3; 7 bases are shared with TRBD2. V shed 3 bases and J 2 bases; nucleotides not matched to a gene: 2. Germline V lookup: CDR1 ENHRY, CDR2 SYGVKD. The CDR3 contains 14 residues. The DNA of the CDR3 is TGTGCCATCAGTGATAGCGGGTCCACAGATACGCAGTATTTT. Its translation is CAISDSGSTDTQYF.

The chain has TRBV5-1 and TRBJ2-3, with 7 bases that match TRBD2. The CDR3 consists of 17 residues. Trimming at V came to 0 bases and at J to 1 base, leaving 8 bases not matched to a gene. Germline CDR1 and CDR2: SGHRS and YFSETQ. The CDR3 sequence: CASSLGGTTQRTDTQYF. CDR3 coding DNA: TGCGCCAGCAGCTTGGGAGGGACTACCCAACGCACAGATACGCAGTATTTT.

V gene TRBV11-2 combines with J gene TRBJ1-1, with D possibly TRBD1 on 5 matching bases. Trimming pared 2 bases from V and 1 base from J, leaving 11 bases between. Per the germline V gene, CDR1 is SGHAT and CDR2 is FQNNGV. This CDR3 has 15 residues. The CDR3 here is CASSLRRVGNTEAFF. In nucleotides, the CDR3 is TGTGCCAGCAGCTTACGCAGGGTAGGGAACACTGAAGCTTTCTTT.

The chain recombines TRBV10-3 with TRBJ2-5; 7 positions match TRBD2. The J call is doubtful: the DNA matches TRBJ2-7 better. Germline CDR1 reads ENHRY; CDR2 reads SYGVKD. The CDR3 extends over 13 amino acids. The CDR3 DNA sequence: TGTGCCATCAGTGAGGGACTAGTCTACGAGCAGTACTTC. Its translation is CAISEGLVYEQYF.

This chain connects TRBV14 to TRBJ2-3, with D maybe TRBD2 (6 bases). Between the trimmed V and J ends, which lost 4 bases and 6 bases, there was a span of 14 bases. CDR3 length equals 14 residues. Germline V CDR1 and CDR2: SGHDN, FVKESK. Here the CDR3 reads CASSPFGSSDTQYF. DNA for the CDR3: TGTGCCAGCAGCCCTTTCGGGAGCTCGGATACGCAGTATTTT.

The sample holds one count of this clonotype. The chain employs TRBV7-2 and TRBJ2-4; TRBD1 matches 7 bases. With V trimmed by 3 bases and J by 5 bases, 4 bases remained unmatched. Per germline, CDR1 SGHTA and CDR2 FQGNSA. The CDR3 has 14 residues. The CDR3 DNA reads as TGTGCCAGCAGCTTTCGGGACAGAGAAAACATTCAGTACTTC. Protein: CASSFRDRENIQYF.

There are many counts of this clonotype. V and J are TRBV18 and TRBJ2-5; no reliable D call. CDR3 length: 16 amino acids. Trimming took off 2 bases at V and 1 base at J, with 14 bases between the two ends. Germline V CDR1 and CDR2: KGHSH, LQKENI. DNA for the CDR3: TGTGCCAGCTCACCAGAGATCTCGGTCAGCCAAGAGACCCAGTACTTC. This encodes CASSPEISVSQETQYF. Based on the CDR3 plus reference TRBV18 and TRBJ2-5, the full variable domain is NAGVMQNPRHLVRRRGQEARLRCSPMKGHSHVYWYRQLPEEGLKFMVYLQKENIIDESGMPKERFSAEFPKEGPSILRIQQVVRGDSAAYFCASSPEISVSQETQYFGPGTRLLVL.

In the case of this clonotype: A junction end diverges from the germline sequence, so it may reflect a read error. The chain couples TRBV28 to TRBJ1-6; a possible D gene is TRBD1 (5 bases). CDR1 and CDR2 (germline): MDHEN, SYDVKM. This CDR3 region has 13 residues. The CDR3 loop reads CASCLPGNSPPHF. The DNA for the CDR3 is TGTGCCTCCTGCCTACCAGGGAATTCACCCCCCCACTTT.

CDR3 in DNA: TGCGCCAGCAGACAACACGGCGGGGGCCGCACAGATACGCAGTATTTT. Its translation: CASRQHGGGRTDTQYF. The V and J genes are TRBV4-1 and TRBJ2-3, with TRBD2 as a possible D gene (7 bases). This CDR3 is 16 amino acids long. Trimming took off 6 bases at V and 1 base at J, with 17 bases between the two ends. Germline CDR1 is MGHRA and CDR2 is YSYEKL.

The chain carries TRBV29-1 and TRBJ2-6; D assignment may be TRBD1 or TRBD2 (5 bases each). The CDR3 totals 15 residues. V lost 4 bases to trimming and J lost 0 bases, with 10 bases between them. Germline V CDR1 and CDR2: SQVTM, ANQGSEA. CDR3 DNA: TGCAGCGTTGCTGCGAGGGGCTCTGGGGCCAACGTCCTGACTTTC. Amino acid sequence: CSVAARGSGANVLTF.

This clonotype has a handful of counts. The chain links TRBV3-1 to TRBJ1-6, with D perhaps TRBD1 (5 bases). The germline V gene has CDR1 LGHDT and CDR2 YNNKEL (reference sequence). Trimming took off 3 bases at V and 8 bases at J, with 11 bases between the two ends. This CDR3 has 14 amino acids. CDR3 sequence reads: CASSHNRPDSPLHF. DNA for the CDR3: TGTGCCAGCAGCCATAACAGGCCAGATTCACCCCTCCACTTT.

In its sample, this clonotype was seen once. This chain uses TRBV6-6 with TRBJ2-5; D unclear. The V end lost 2 bases, the J end lost 4 bases, and 11 bases lay between the germline ends. The CDR3 spans 14 residues. Germline assignment: CDR1 MNHNY and CDR2 SVGAGI (reference sequence). The CDR3 sequence: CASSYGRWGETQYF. The DNA for the CDR3 is TGTGCCAGCAGTTACGGGCGCTGGGGAGAGACCCAGTACTTC.

This chain uses TRBV5-1 with TRBJ1-1, with a weak D call TRBD1 (5 bases). Germline lookup yields CDR1 SGHRS and CDR2 YFSETQ. The CDR3 loop spans 13 amino acids. Deletions cut 4 bases from V and 8 bases from J, with 15 bases between. The chain's CDR3 is CASSPMGVAEAFF. The DNA for the CDR3 is TGCGCCAGCAGCCCTATGGGGGTGGCCGAAGCTTTCTTT.

V is TRBV2 and J is TRBJ2-1; D is undetermined. The CDR3 is 11 residues long. Germline CDR1 SNHLY, CDR2 FYNNEI. Between the trimmed V and J ends, which lost 7 bases and 8 bases, there was a span of 9 bases. CDR3 bases: TGTGCCAGCAACCTTCTGTATGAGCAGTTCTTC. Amino acids: CASNLLYEQFF.

V usage is TRBV6-4 and J usage is TRBJ2-3; D gene uncertain. In germline, CDR1 is MRHNA, CDR2 SNTAGT. The CDR3 consists of 15 residues. The germline V and J ends were trimmed by 5 bases and 2 bases, with 14 bases remaining between them. The CDR3 here is CASSLSPRSTDTQYF. The DNA of the CDR3 is TGTGCCAGCAGTTTAAGCCCCCGGTCCACAGATACGCAGTATTTT.

This chain connects TRBV9 to TRBJ1-6; the D gene is possibly TRBD1 (6 bases). The germline V and J ends were trimmed by 1 base and 9 bases, with 26 bases remaining between them. The CDR3 runs 19 residues. The V gene's germline CDR1 is SGDLS and CDR2 YYNGEE. CDR3 region: CASSVTPNSQGSYGSPLHF. CDR3 in DNA: TGTGCCAGCAGCGTAACCCCCAACTCCCAGGGGAGCTACGGTTCACCCCTCCACTTT. The variable domain in full, completed from reference TRBV9 and TRBJ1-6, reads DSGVTQTPKHLITATGQRVTLRCSPRSGDLSVYWYQQSLDQGLQFLIQYYNGEERAKGNILERFSAQQFPDLHSELNLSSLELGDSALYFCASSVTPNSQGSYGSPLHFGNGTRLTVT.

This clonotype was recorded once. The rearrangement joins TRBV20-1 to TRBJ2-5, with D tentatively TRBD2 (6 bases). The CDR3 is made up of 17 amino acids. V lost 1 base to trimming and J lost 5 bases, with 23 bases between them. Germline CDR1 DFQATT, CDR2 SNEGSKA (reference sequence). This chain's CDR3 is CSARVRRAGKVLETQYF. CDR3 in DNA: TGCAGTGCTAGAGTGCGGAGGGCAGGGAAAGTTTTGGAGACCCAGTACTTC.

The chain links TRBV12-3 or TRBV12-4 to TRBJ2-1; D might be TRBD2 (6 bases). CDR3 size: 14 residues. V lost 6 bases and J lost 7, with 16 bases in between. DNA for the CDR3: TGTGCCAGCAGGGGAGGACCCGCGGGAAATGAGCAGTTCTTC. Translation gives CASRGGPAGNEQFF.

The gene calls are TRBV7-9 and TRBJ1-1; TRBD1 matches 8 bases. Germline assignment: CDR1 SEHNR and CDR2 FQNEAQ (reference sequence). The CDR3 has 15 residues. The CDR3 reads CAAPIGQGEGSEAFF. CDR3 bases: TGTGCAGCCCCCATAGGACAGGGCGAAGGATCTGAAGCTTTCTTT.

V is TRBV4-3 and J is TRBJ2-1; possible D gene TRBD2, 6 bases. With 2 bases removed from V and 6 bases from J, the gap between germline ends came to 11 bases. In germline, CDR1 is LGHNA, CDR2 YSLEER. The length of the CDR3 is 14 residues. The CDR3 loop reads CASSQSGTFNEQFF. The CDR3 DNA follows: TGCGCCAGCAGCCAATCTGGGACTTTCAATGAGCAGTTCTTC.

The chain is built from TRBV11-1 and TRBJ2-6, with a weak D call TRBD1 (5 bases). Trimming took 5 bases from V and 0 from J, leaving 11 bases between them. There are 16 residues in the CDR3. Germline loops: CDR1 SGHAT, CDR2 FQDESV (reference sequence). The CDR3 nucleotides are TGTGCCAGCAGCCCCTGGACAAGCTCTGGGGCCAACGTCCTGACTTTC. It translates to CASSPWTSSGANVLTF.

The chain employs TRBV29-1 and TRBJ2-3, with 8 bases matching TRBD1. The CDR3 is 12 residues long. V shed 6 bases and J 5 bases; nucleotides not matched to a gene: 4. CDR1 and CDR2 from the germline V gene are SQVTM and ANQGSEA. The CDR3 coding sequence is TGCAGCGTAAACAGGGGGAAAGATACGCAGTATTTT. Translation gives CSVNRGKDTQYF.

The chain recombines TRBV28 with TRBJ2-1, with 11 bases matching TRBD1. The CDR3 runs to 16 residues. With V trimmed by 10 bases and J by 7 bases, 15 bases remained unmatched. Germline values: CDR1 MDHEN, CDR2 SYDVKM. The chain's CDR3 is CATADPGTGGGNEQFF. CDR3 in DNA: TGTGCCACCGCCGACCCCGGGACAGGGGGGGGAAATGAGCAGTTCTTC.